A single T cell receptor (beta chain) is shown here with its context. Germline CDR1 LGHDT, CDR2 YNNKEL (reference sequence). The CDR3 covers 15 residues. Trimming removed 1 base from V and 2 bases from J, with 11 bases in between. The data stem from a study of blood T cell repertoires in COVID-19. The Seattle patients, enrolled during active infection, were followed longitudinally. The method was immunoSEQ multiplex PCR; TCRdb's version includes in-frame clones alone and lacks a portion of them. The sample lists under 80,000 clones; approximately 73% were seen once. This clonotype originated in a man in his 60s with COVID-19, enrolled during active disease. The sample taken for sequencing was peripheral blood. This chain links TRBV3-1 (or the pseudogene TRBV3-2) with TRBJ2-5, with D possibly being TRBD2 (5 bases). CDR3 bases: TGTGCCAGCAGCCAAGTGGGAGAGAAGCAAGAGACCCAGTACTTC. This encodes CASSQVGEKQETQYF.